This T cell receptor (beta chain) was documented in a study of OX40 agonist ivuxolimab in advanced cancers. Study background: Age averaged 60 years (range about 20 to 80), and around 87% were male. Enrollees could have had prior anti-PD-1, anti-PD-L1 or anti-CTLA-4 therapy, which approximately 38% had received. Study-level points and caveats: Determination of antigen specificity was not performed for the expanded peripheral T cells.

Germline lookup yields CDR1 MNHEY and CDR2 SVGAGI. V lost 6 bases to trimming and J lost 7 bases; unmatched junction nucleotides: 10. The CDR3 has 15 amino acids. In the case of this clone: No antigen is known for it.

Assay: immunoSEQ multiplex PCR; the TCRdb copy retains only in-frame clones and omits some. Among roughly 62,000 clones listed, less than 90% were seen once. This TCR came from an adult with an advanced solid tumor such as melanoma, head and neck, liver or kidney cancer. Here the sequenced sample was CD4+ or CD8+ T cells sorted from blood, taken in a trial of the OX40 agonist ivuxolimab. V gene TRBV6-5 combines with J gene TRBJ2-1, with TRBD1 identical over 9 bases. CDR3 loop: CASRPYRGRFNEQFF. The CDR3, as DNA: TGTGCCAGCAGACCCTACAGGGGGCGGTTTAATGAGCAGTTCTTC.